The entry below gives a single T cell receptor beta chain sequence along with its context. Its specificity is unknown. This table comes from immunoSEQ multiplex PCR, and its TCRdb copy is limited to in-frame clones, with some not included. Of tens of thousands of clones listed, under 85% were seen once; the top ten hold 0.75% to 1%. Antigen-specific CD4+ T cell clonotypes were called by their expansion after viral peptide-pool culture in ViraFEST. Upon completion of about ten days in culture, CD4+ T cells were isolated. Everyone in the study got two shots of either the BNT162b2 or mRNA-1273 vaccine. Recipients of the vaccine had no prior SARS-CoV-2 infection and negative nucleocapsid antibodies. Half-medium replacement with IL-2 medium occurred on days 3 and 7. The record originates from a study of vaccination effects on CD4 cells after COVID-19. Whole-study results and caveats: Marked clonal contraction of both clone types appeared late after vaccination.

Germline CDR1 is SGHDT and CDR2 is YYEEEE. The CDR3 contains 17 residues. Trimming took 1 base from V and 0 from J, leaving 17 bases between them. The chain employs TRBV5-6 and TRBJ2-7; possibly TRBD1 or TRBD2 for D (5 bases each). The TCR sequence derives from a human donor who received a COVID-19 vaccine. The material sequenced was CD4+ T cells from PBMCs cultured with HCoV-OC43 spike peptides, taken after COVID-19 vaccination. Subset meaning: HCoV-OC43 spike overlapping peptide pool stimulation. CDR3 loop: CASSLRDPGRVSYEQYV. The CDR3 nucleotides are TGTGCCAGCAGCTTGAGGGACCCCGGAAGGGTCTCCTACGAGCAGTACGTC.